A single sample is the source of the 11 T cell receptor beta chains below, sequenced in a study of blood T cells in healthy people across ages. A J-beta primer mix and a sample-barcoded 5' primer were used in a second PCR of about 6 to 12 cycles. TCRdb re-called the 5' RACE reads with MiXCR, one entry per CDR3 protein. The sample lists under 950,000 distinct CDR3 sequences, roughly 20% occurring once. The sample was blood. The receptors derive from a man in his 70s in good health.

The chain recombines TRBV5-1 with TRBJ1-6; no clear D gene. In germline, CDR1 is SGHRS, CDR2 YFSETQ. V lost 0 bases and J 10 bases, leaving 8 bases between the germline ends. The CDR3 runs 13 residues. CDR3 DNA: TGCGCCAGCAGCTTGGATGTTTTATCACCCCTCCACTTT. This sequence encodes CASSLDVLSPLHF. The whole variable domain, filled in from reference TRBV5-1 and TRBJ1-6, reads KAGVTQTPRYLIKTRGQQVTLSCSPISGHRSVSWYQQTPGQGLQFLFEYFSETQRNKGNFPGRFSGRQFSNSRSEMNVSTLELGDSALYLCASSLDVLSPLHFGNGTRLTVT.

The rearrangement joins TRBV6-4 to TRBJ1-1, with unresolved D. The CDR3 consists of 13 residues. The germline CDR1 and CDR2 sequences are MRHNA and SNTAGT. V was cut by 4 bases and J by 3 bases, with 9 bases left in between. The CDR3 here is CASSATRHTEAFF. In DNA form, the CDR3 reads TGTGCCAGCAGTGCCACCCGACACACTGAAGCTTTCTTT.

This clonotype was seen only a few times. The chain recombines TRBV29-1 with TRBJ2-3, with 7 bases identical to TRBD1. The length of the CDR3 is 15 residues. Germline trimming cut 4 bases from V and 4 bases from J; bases unmatched to any gene: 11. Germline-derived CDR1 and CDR2 are SQVTM and ANQGSEA. CDR3 bases: TGCAGCGTTGTAGGGGGCGCAGGGGGAGCAGATACGCAGTATTTT. Encoded protein: CSVVGGAGGADTQYF.

In DNA, the CDR3 is TGCGCCAGCAGCCAAGATCTGGTCAGACAAGAGACCCAGTACTTC. Translating it yields CASSQDLVRQETQYF. V usage is TRBV4-1 and J usage is TRBJ2-5, with no clear D. Germline values: CDR1 MGHRA, CDR2 YSYEKL. V lost 0 bases and J 2 bases, leaving 10 bases between the germline ends. The CDR3 length is 15 residues.

The gene calls are TRBV20-1 and TRBJ1-2, with no clear D. The V end was cut by 1 base, the J end by 3 bases, with 6 bases between. CDR1 and CDR2 from the germline V gene are DFQATT and SNEGSKA (reference sequence). This CDR3 region has 12 residues. The CDR3 DNA is TGCAGTGCTAGAGCATCAGACTATGGCTACACCTTC. Amino acid sequence: CSARASDYGYTF.

This clonotype occurred a few times. The chain links TRBV7-6 to TRBJ2-1; D is possibly TRBD1 (6 bases). The DNA matches TRBJ2-7 better at its end, which makes the J call doubtful. The CDR3 covers 14 residues. Germline CDR1 reads SGHVS; CDR2 reads FNYEAQ. CDR3 loop: CASSLEDRNYEQYF. DNA of the CDR3: TGTGCCAGCAGCTTAGAGGACAGAAACTACGAGCAGTACTTC.

The genes are TRBV7-9 and TRBJ2-4, with 7 nucleotides matching TRBD2. This CDR3 region has 15 residues. From germline, CDR1 is SEHNR and CDR2 FQNEAQ (reference sequence). J lost 7 bases, V lost 1 base, and 7 bases had no gene match. The CDR3 loop reads CASSLGVSGRNIQYF. As DNA, the CDR3 is TGTGCCAGCAGCTTAGGAGTCTCCGGGAGGAACATTCAGTACTTC.

This chain uses TRBV20-1 with TRBJ1-6, with 9 bases matching TRBD1. With 2 bases clipped from V and 6 bases from J, the junction kept 5 bases outside the gene matches. The CDR3 contains 15 residues. The germline V gene has CDR1 DFQATT and CDR2 SNEGSKA (reference sequence). In DNA form, the CDR3 reads TGCAGTGCTAGAAGGACAGGGGTAGGTAATTCACCCCTCCACTTT. Translated, it gives CSARRTGVGNSPLHF.

The rearrangement joins TRBV7-8 to TRBJ2-1; 7 nucleotides match TRBD2. CDR3 length equals 14 residues. Germline CDR1 and CDR2: SGHVS and FQNEAQ. V dropped 3 bases and J dropped 3; count of bases not matched to a gene: 2. The CDR3, as DNA: TGTGCCAGCAGCTTCGGACTAGACTACAATGAGCAGTTCTTC. Protein product: CASSFGLDYNEQFF. Together with reference TRBV7-8 and TRBJ2-1, the CDR3 gives the full variable domain: GAGVSQSPRYKVAKRGQDVALRCDPISGHVSLFWYQQALGQGPEFLTYFQNEAQLDKSGLPSDRFFAERPEGSVSTLKIQRTQQEDSAVYLCASSFGLDYNEQFFGPGTRLTVL.

As to this clonotype: At one of its ends the junction is not consistent with the germline gene, which may arise from a read error. The genes are TRBV7-2 and TRBJ2-3; maybe TRBD2 (5 bases). The CDR3 sequence is 14 residues long. CDR1 and CDR2 (germline): SGHTA, FQGNSA. The DNA of the CDR3 is TGTGCCAGCAGCCTAGGACTGGAAAGGGAGACCCAGTACTTT. Its protein is CASSLGLERETQYF.

This clonotype was counted a few times. The chain carries TRBV7-9 and TRBJ2-7; a possible D gene is TRBD1 (6 bases). Trimming removed 1 base from V and 3 bases from J, with 22 bases in between. Germline V gives CDR1 SEHNR, CDR2 FQNEAQ (reference sequence). The CDR3 is made up of 18 amino acids. CDR3 residues: CASSLVPQGLSGDYEQYF. CDR3 bases: TGTGCCAGCAGCTTAGTACCACAGGGCTTGTCCGGAGACTACGAGCAGTACTTC.